Below, 25 T cell receptor beta chains from the same sample are listed, as sequenced in a study of blood T cell repertoires in COVID-19. Sequencing was performed with immunoSEQ multiplex PCR; in TCRdb, only in-frame clones are kept and a portion is missing. The sample lists around 70,000 clones; around four fifths were seen once. Input material: peripheral blood. These receptors originate from a woman aged 55-69 years with acute or convalescent COVID-19.

A single count supports this clone. J is TRBJ2-7 and V is TRBV7-9; D unresolved. The CDR3 has 12 amino acids. Germline CDR1 is SEHNR and CDR2 is FQNEAQ (reference sequence). V lost 1 base to trimming and J lost 4 bases, with 5 bases between them. The CDR3 protein is CASSLVGYEQYF. The CDR3 DNA reads as TGTGCCAGCAGCTTAGTCGGTTACGAGCAGTACTTC.

This clone was counted a single time. The chain combines TRBV11-2 with TRBJ2-5, with a weak D call TRBD2 (6 bases). Trimming took off 5 bases at V and 7 bases at J, with 14 bases between the two ends. The CDR3 length is 13 residues. Germline V gene sequence: CDR1 SGHAT, CDR2 FQNNGV. The chain's CDR3 is CASSRDWQWTQYF. Here the CDR3 DNA reads TGTGCCAGCAGCCGGGACTGGCAATGGACCCAGTACTTC.

There are a few counts of this clone. The chain employs TRBV28 and TRBJ1-5; D perhaps matches TRBD1 (6 bases). Looked up from germline, CDR1 is MDHEN and CDR2 is SYDVKM. Trimming shortened V by 5 bases and J by 3 bases, and 14 bases separated the two germline ends. This CDR3 has 15 residues. In DNA, the CDR3 is TGTGCCAGCAGTCGAAGGTACAGGGCCAATCAGCCCCAGCATTTT. Translation: CASSRRYRANQPQHF.

The V call is TRBV7-3, the J call TRBJ1-2, with TRBD1 matching over 9 bases. This CDR3 is 14 amino acids long. V lost 5 bases, J lost 8 bases, and 9 bases stayed unmatched. CDR1 is SGHTA, CDR2 FQGTGA, per germline. The CDR3 nucleotides are TGTGCCAGCAGCCTAGGCGGGACAGGGAGGGGCTACACCTTC. This encodes CASSLGGTGRGYTF.

This clone was found a few times. The V call is TRBV2, the J call TRBJ1-4; 8 bases match TRBD1. The germline gives CDR1 SNHLY, CDR2 FYNNEI. V lost 7 bases to trimming and J lost 7 bases; unmatched junction nucleotides: 5. The CDR3 covers 13 residues. CDR3 sequence: CASKTGAVEKLFF. The CDR3 bases are TGTGCCAGCAAGACAGGGGCTGTTGAAAAACTGTTTTTT.

The chain carries TRBV5-6 and TRBJ2-7; tentatively, D is TRBD1 (5 bases). Germline loops: CDR1 SGHDT, CDR2 YYEEEE. V gave up 0 bases and J gave up 6 bases, with 16 bases separating them. There are 15 residues in the CDR3. The CDR3 sequence is CASSLGQGGFREQYF. Here the CDR3 DNA reads TGTGCCAGCAGCTTGGGGCAGGGCGGATTTCGCGAGCAGTACTTC. Supplemented by reference TRBV5-6 and TRBJ2-7, the full variable domain reads DAGVTQSPTHLIKTRGQQVTLRCSPKSGHDTVSWYQQALGQGPQFIFQYYEEEERQRGNFPDRFSGHQFPNYSSELNVNALLLGDSALYLCASSLGQGGFREQYFGPGTRLTVT.

J is TRBJ2-5 and V is TRBV5-1, with TRBD1 matching over 8 bases. Germline V gives CDR1 SGHRS, CDR2 YFSETQ. This CDR3 has 15 residues. V lost 6 bases, J lost 1 base, and 8 bases stayed unmatched. CDR3 in DNA: TGCGCCAGCACTCAGACAGGGGCCCGCCAAGAGACCCAGTACTTC. Its translation: CASTQTGARQETQYF.

This clone has more than one count but fewer than ten. V gene TRBV7-3 combines with J gene TRBJ2-2, with D perhaps matching TRBD2 (6 bases). Trimming removed 2 bases from V and 2 bases from J, with 18 bases in between. Germline values: CDR1 SGHTA, CDR2 FQGTGA. The CDR3 spans 18 residues. CDR3 DNA: TGTGCCAGCAGCTTAGAGGGACTCGCCAGGCCTAACACCGGGGAGCTGTTTTTT. This translates into CASSLEGLARPNTGELFF.

The chain joins TRBV19 to TRBJ2-7; 8 bases agree with TRBD2. The V and J ends lost 3 bases and 0 bases, in that order; junction bases with no gene match: 4. Germline V gene lookup returns CDR1 LNHDA and CDR2 SQIVND (reference sequence). The CDR3 extends over 15 amino acids. CDR3 DNA: TGTGCCAGTAGTATTCTAGCGGGCCTCTCCTACGAGCAGTACTTC. Residues: CASSILAGLSYEQYF.

The rearrangement joins TRBV28 to TRBJ2-7; D is unclear. Trimming stripped 2 bases from V and 3 bases from J, with 8 bases between. Germline CDR1 is MDHEN and CDR2 is SYDVKM. CDR3 length: 13 amino acids. The CDR3 reads CASSLVASYEQYF. In DNA, the CDR3 is TGTGCCAGCAGTTTAGTGGCTAGCTACGAGCAGTACTTC.

This chain uses TRBV6-6 with TRBJ1-4; TRBD1 is a possible D gene (6 bases). The CDR3 spans 14 residues. V was trimmed by 2 bases and J by 13 bases, leaving 17 bases between them. Germline loops: CDR1 MNHNY, CDR2 SVGAGI (reference sequence). In DNA form, the CDR3 reads TGTGCCAGCAGTTACCAAAGGGACACGGTAATACTGTTTTTT. The encoded protein is CASSYQRDTVILFF.

This CDR3 is CATSDPNEQFF. Here the CDR3 DNA reads TGTGCCACCAGTGATCCTAATGAGCAGTTCTTC. The genes are TRBV24-1 and TRBJ2-1; D not resolved. The CDR3 runs to 11 residues. The germline V gene has CDR1 KGHDR and CDR2 SFDVKD. V lost 3 bases and J 7 bases, leaving 3 bases between the germline ends.

The CDR3 sequence is CASSLRGYTEAFF. The DNA for the CDR3 is TGTGCCAGCAGCTTGCGCGGGTACACTGAAGCTTTCTTT. The V call is TRBV13, the J call TRBJ1-1; D uncertain. The CDR3 sequence is 13 residues long. Per germline, CDR1 PRHDT and CDR2 FYEKMQ (reference sequence). The V end was cut by 3 bases, the J end by 3 bases, with 8 bases between.

This sequence joins TRBV3-1 (or the pseudogene TRBV3-2) and TRBJ2-3; TRBD2 aligns across 14 bases. The germline V gene has CDR1 LGHDT and CDR2 YNNKEL (reference sequence). V dropped 4 bases and J dropped 6; count of bases not matched to a gene: 6. The CDR3 runs to 16 residues. CDR3 loop: CASSPTSGRAFDTQYF. The CDR3 nucleotides are TGTGCCAGCAGCCCGACTAGCGGGAGGGCGTTTGATACGCAGTATTTT.

This chain joins TRBV7-6 and TRBJ1-3; D not certain. The CDR3 loop spans 15 amino acids. The V end was cut by 0 bases, the J end by 0 bases, with 6 bases between. Per the germline V gene, CDR1 is SGHVS and CDR2 is FNYEAQ. This chain's CDR3 is CASSLAGVSGNTIYF. DNA for the CDR3: TGTGCCAGCAGCTTAGCCGGAGTCTCTGGAAACACCATATATTTT.

This clone occurred a few times. The chain has TRBV29-1 and TRBJ2-7, with TRBD2 matching over 7 bases. The CDR3 is 15 residues long. V was clipped by 2 bases and J by 8 bases; unmatched bases: 15. Germline loops: CDR1 SQVTM, CDR2 ANQGSEA. The CDR3 reads CSVEISGHSPEKQYF. DNA of the CDR3: TGCAGCGTTGAAATTAGCGGGCACTCCCCGGAGAAGCAGTACTTC.

This chain links TRBV19 with TRBJ2-5; 7 bases fit TRBD2. Germline CDR1 is LNHDA and CDR2 is SQIVND (reference sequence). The V segment lost 5 bases and the J segment 6 bases; nucleotides outside the gene matches: 9. The CDR3 is 14 residues long. The CDR3 DNA reads TGTGCCAGTAGTGCGAGGACTAGTTCGCAGACCCAGTACTTC. Translation gives CASSARTSSQTQYF.

V gene TRBV27 combines with J gene TRBJ1-6; 7 bases are a match to TRBD1. V lost 8 bases to trimming and J lost 6 bases; unmatched junction nucleotides: 13. The CDR3 has 16 residues. Germline values: CDR1 MNHEY, CDR2 SMNVEV (reference sequence). CDR3 amino acids: CASSSPGQASNSPLHF. The CDR3 DNA reads TGTGCCAGCTCCTCTCCCGGACAGGCTTCTAATTCACCCCTCCACTTT.

This chain connects TRBV27 to TRBJ2-7; 9 bases are shared with TRBD2. V was pared by 7 bases and J by 4 bases, with 11 bases of the junction left unmatched. This CDR3 has 15 residues. Germline assignment: CDR1 MNHEY and CDR2 SMNVEV (reference sequence). CDR3 protein: CASKNPGLASYEQYF. The DNA of the CDR3 is TGTGCCAGCAAGAATCCGGGACTAGCTTCGTACGAGCAGTACTTC.

The chain has TRBV28 and TRBJ1-5, with D tentatively TRBD1 (5 bases). V dropped 5 bases and J dropped 0 bases, with 14 bases sitting between them. The CDR3 contains 16 residues. Germline V lookup: CDR1 MDHEN, CDR2 SYDVKM. The CDR3 spells CASSRRRGPSNQPQHF. Here the CDR3 DNA reads TGTGCCAGCAGTCGAAGGCGGGGACCTAGCAATCAGCCCCAGCATTTT.

V gene TRBV25-1 combines with J gene TRBJ1-1, with no clear D. Per the germline V gene, CDR1 is MGHDK and CDR2 is SYGVNS. Between the trimmed V and J ends, which lost 0 bases and 6 bases, there was a span of 8 bases. The CDR3 consists of 13 residues. The CDR3: CASSEYVRAEAFF. CDR3 DNA: TGTGCCAGCAGTGAATACGTACGGGCTGAAGCTTTCTTT.

The J gene is TRBJ2-1, the V gene TRBV7-2, with D uncertain. The CDR3 spans 15 residues. The germline CDR1 and CDR2 sequences are SGHTA and FQGNSA. V dropped 5 bases and J dropped 6 bases, with 17 bases sitting between them. CDR3: CASSPNRLVPNEQFF. The CDR3 DNA is TGTGCCAGCAGCCCTAATCGGCTAGTTCCCAATGAGCAGTTCTTC.

J is TRBJ1-2 and V is TRBV9; TRBD1 might be the D (5 bases). V gave up 4 bases and J gave up 4 bases, with 14 bases separating them. The CDR3 loop spans 14 amino acids. CDR1 is SGDLS and CDR2 is YYNGEE in the germline V gene. The CDR3, as DNA: TGTGCCAGCAGCCCCGACCAGGGAGGCTATGGCTACACCTTC. It encodes CASSPDQGGYGYTF.

The V and J genes are TRBV7-2 and TRBJ1-1; D not resolved. Germline loops: CDR1 SGHTA, CDR2 FQGNSA. This CDR3 region has 14 residues. Trimming removed 2 bases at V and 0 bases at J, with 7 bases between. The CDR3 is CASSLTGMNTEAFF. The CDR3 DNA sequence: TGTGCCAGCAGCTTAACGGGGATGAACACTGAAGCTTTCTTT.

The chain recombines TRBV13 with TRBJ2-3; unclear D gene. The CDR3 is 12 amino acids. V lost 1 base, J lost 4 bases, and 3 bases lay in between. Per the germline V gene, CDR1 is PRHDT and CDR2 is FYEKMQ (reference sequence). The DNA of the CDR3 is TGTGCCAGCAGCTTAGTCGCAGATACGCAGTATTTT. Residues: CASSLVADTQYF.